This T cell receptor (beta chain) comes out of a study of naive CD8 T cells in extremely preterm neonates. The study's findings and limits: iChao1 richness was lowest in preterm neonates, significantly versus all ages.

This table comes from immunoSEQ multiplex PCR, and its TCRdb copy is limited to in-frame clones, with some not included. This table holds 5,500 to 9,000 clones, around 98% found once. CDR3 size: 14 residues. Germline CDR1 is MGHDK and CDR2 is SYGVNS. Trimming took 7 bases from V and 1 from J, leaving 13 bases between them. Concerning this clone itself: Its cognate antigen is unknown.

Sequences were obtained from naive CD8+ T cells from blood. The gene calls are TRBV25-1 and TRBJ1-1; D ambiguous. The clonotype originates from a human donor in good health. The CDR3 loop reads CASTPYESNTEAFF. CDR3 DNA: TGTGCCAGCACTCCATACGAGTCGAACACTGAAGCTTTCTTT.